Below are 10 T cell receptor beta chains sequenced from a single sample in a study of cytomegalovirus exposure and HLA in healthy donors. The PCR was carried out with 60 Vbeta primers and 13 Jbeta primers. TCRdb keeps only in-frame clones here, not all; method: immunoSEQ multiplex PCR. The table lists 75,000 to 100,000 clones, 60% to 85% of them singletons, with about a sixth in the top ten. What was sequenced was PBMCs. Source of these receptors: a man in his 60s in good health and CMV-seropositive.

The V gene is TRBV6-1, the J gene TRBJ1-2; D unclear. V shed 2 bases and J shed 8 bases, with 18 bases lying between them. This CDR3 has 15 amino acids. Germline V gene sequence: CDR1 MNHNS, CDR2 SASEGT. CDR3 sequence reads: CASSERRGTGSGYTF. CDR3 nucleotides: TGTGCCAGCAGTGAACGCCGGGGAACCGGGTCCGGCTACACCTTC.

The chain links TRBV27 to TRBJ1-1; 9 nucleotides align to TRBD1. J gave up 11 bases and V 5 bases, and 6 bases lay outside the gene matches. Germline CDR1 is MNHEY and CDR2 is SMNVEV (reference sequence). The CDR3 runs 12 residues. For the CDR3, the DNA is TGTGCCAGCAGTCACTGGACAGGGGACGCTTTCTTT. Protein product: CASSHWTGDAFF.

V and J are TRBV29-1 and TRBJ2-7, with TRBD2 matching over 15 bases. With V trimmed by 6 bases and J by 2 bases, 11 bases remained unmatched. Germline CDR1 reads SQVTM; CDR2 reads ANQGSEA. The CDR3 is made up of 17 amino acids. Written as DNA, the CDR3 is TGCAGCGTCGTTGGGACTAGCGGGGGGCCACAAACCTACGAGCAGTACTTC. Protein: CSVVGTSGGPQTYEQYF.

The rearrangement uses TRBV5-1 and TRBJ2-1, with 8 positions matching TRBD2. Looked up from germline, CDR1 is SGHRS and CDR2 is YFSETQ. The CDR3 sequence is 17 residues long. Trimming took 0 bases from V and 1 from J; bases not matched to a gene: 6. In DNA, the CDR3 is TGCGCCAGCAGCTTGGGGGCCGGGGGGGGTTCCTACAATGAGCAGTTCTTC. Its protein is CASSLGAGGGSYNEQFF.

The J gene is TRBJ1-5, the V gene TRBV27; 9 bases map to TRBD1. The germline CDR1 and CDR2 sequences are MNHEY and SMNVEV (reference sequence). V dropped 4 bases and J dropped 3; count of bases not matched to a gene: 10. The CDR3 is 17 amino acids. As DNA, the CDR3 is TGTGCCAGCAGTTCCACCCGGGACAGGGTTGCCAATCAGCCCCAGCATTTT. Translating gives CASSSTRDRVANQPQHF.

CDR3 amino acids: CASSEARDFYEQYF. CDR3 bases: TGTGCCAGCAGTGAAGCCCGGGACTTCTACGAGCAGTACTTC. The rearrangement links TRBV6-1 to TRBJ2-7; D may be TRBD2 (6 bases). Germline V lookup: CDR1 MNHNS, CDR2 SASEGT. Trimming shortened V by 0 bases and J by 3 bases, and 9 bases separated the two germline ends. The CDR3 length is 14 residues.

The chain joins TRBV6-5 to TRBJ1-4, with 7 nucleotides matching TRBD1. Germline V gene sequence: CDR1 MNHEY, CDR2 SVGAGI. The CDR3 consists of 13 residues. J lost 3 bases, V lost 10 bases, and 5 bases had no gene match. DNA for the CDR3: TGTGCCACCTCGGGACAGTCTAATGAAAAACTGTTTTTT. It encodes CATSGQSNEKLFF.

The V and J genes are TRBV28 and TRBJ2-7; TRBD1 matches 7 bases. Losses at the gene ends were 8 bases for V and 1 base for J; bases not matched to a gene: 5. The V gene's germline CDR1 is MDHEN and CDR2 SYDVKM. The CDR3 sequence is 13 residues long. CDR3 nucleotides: TGTGCCAGCTTAGGGGGCCGGTCCTACGAGCAGTACTTC. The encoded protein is CASLGGRSYEQYF.

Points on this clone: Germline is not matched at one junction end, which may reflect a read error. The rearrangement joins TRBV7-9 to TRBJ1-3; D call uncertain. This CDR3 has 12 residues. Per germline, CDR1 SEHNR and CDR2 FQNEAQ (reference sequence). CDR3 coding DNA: TGTTCCAGCAGCCGGAGTGGAAACACCATATATTTT. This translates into CSSSRSGNTIYF. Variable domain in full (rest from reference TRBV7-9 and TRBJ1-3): DTGVSQNPRHKITKRGQNVTFRCDPISEHNRLYWYRQTLGQGPEFLTYFQNEAQLEKSRLLSDRFSAERPKGSFSTLEIQRTEQGDSAMYLCSSSRSGNTIYFGEGSWLTVV.

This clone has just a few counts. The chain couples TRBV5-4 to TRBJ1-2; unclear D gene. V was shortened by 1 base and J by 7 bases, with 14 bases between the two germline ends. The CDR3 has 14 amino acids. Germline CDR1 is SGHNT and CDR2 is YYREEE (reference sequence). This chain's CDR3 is CASSLRTASAGYTF. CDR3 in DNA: TGTGCCAGCAGCTTGCGGACTGCCAGTGCTGGCTACACCTTC.